The 21 T cell receptor beta chains below come from one sample, sequenced in a study of technical replicates of blood from a handful of donors. Generated by immunoSEQ multiplex PCR, the TCRdb table keeps only in-frame clones and is missing some. The table has 65,000 to 95,000 clones, 95% to 98% seen once. Input material: T cells isolated from PBMCs. The receptors originated from a human donor in good health.

The V and J genes are TRBV7-9 and TRBJ1-4, with D possibly being TRBD1 (5 bases). The V and J ends lost 2 bases and 3 bases respectively, with 13 bases between them. There are 16 residues in the CDR3. From germline, CDR1 is SEHNR and CDR2 FQNEAQ (reference sequence). CDR3 DNA sequence: TGTGCCAGCAGCTTAACCTCAGGGCAGGCTAATGAAAAACTGTTTTTT. Protein product: CASSLTSGQANEKLFF.

In nucleotides, the CDR3 is TGTGCCAGCAGTTTCTATGATACGCAGTATTTT. Its protein is CASSFYDTQYF. The J gene is TRBJ2-3, the V gene TRBV14; D is unresolved. Germline V gene sequence: CDR1 SGHDN, CDR2 FVKESK. With 6 bases removed from V and 6 bases from J, the gap between germline ends came to 7 bases. The CDR3 has 11 amino acids. Drawing the rest from reference TRBV14 and TRBJ2-3, the complete variable domain is EAGVTQFPSHSVIEKGQTVTLRCDPISGHDNLYWYRRVMGKEIKFLLHFVKESKQDESGMPNNRFLAERTGGTYSTLKVQPAELEDSGVYFCASSFYDTQYFGPGTRLTVL.

V usage is TRBV6-5 and J usage is TRBJ2-5; D perhaps matches TRBD2 (5 bases). The V end was cut by 2 bases, the J end by 6 bases, with 16 bases between. Germline V lookup: CDR1 MNHEY, CDR2 SVGAGI. The CDR3 is 15 amino acids. The CDR3 sequence: CASSYGGSRRKTQYF. The CDR3 bases are TGTGCCAGCAGTTACGGTGGATCGAGGAGGAAGACCCAGTACTTC.

The rearrangement uses TRBV6-5 and TRBJ1-4, with 9 positions matching TRBD1. Germline assignment: CDR1 MNHEY and CDR2 SVGAGI. CDR3 length equals 15 residues. J lost 3 bases, V lost 6 bases, and 5 bases had no gene match. CDR3 sequence (DNA): TGTGCCAGCAGGGGACAGGGAGGCGCTAATGAAAAACTGTTTTTT. Its translation: CASRGQGGANEKLFF.

V gene TRBV6-1 combines with J gene TRBJ2-7, with TRBD2 identical over 7 bases. J lost 5 bases, V lost 5 bases, and 9 bases had no gene match. Germline CDR1 MNHNS, CDR2 SASEGT. The CDR3 sequence is 14 residues long. The CDR3 bases are TGTGCCAGCAGTCCGAGCGGGACGGGCGACGAGCAGTACTTC. This encodes CASSPSGTGDEQYF.

This chain joins TRBV4-1 and TRBJ1-4; 11 bases match TRBD1. This CDR3 is built from 18 residues. Losses at the gene ends were 4 bases for V and 0 bases for J; bases not matched to a gene: 7. CDR1 and CDR2 (germline): MGHRA, YSYEKL. The CDR3 sequence is CASSRGQGGDATNEKLFF. CDR3 coding DNA: TGCGCCAGCAGCCGGGGACAGGGGGGTGATGCAACTAATGAAAAACTGTTTTTT.

The chain has TRBV6-1 and TRBJ1-1; TRBD1 matches at 9 bases. Trimming took 6 bases from V and 3 from J; bases not matched to a gene: 2. From germline, CDR1 is MNHNS and CDR2 SASEGT. The CDR3 extends over 13 amino acids. The CDR3 sequence is CASRQGADTEAFF. DNA for the CDR3: TGTGCCAGCAGACAGGGGGCTGACACTGAAGCTTTCTTT.

This chain uses TRBV7-6 with TRBJ2-3, with 11 bases matching TRBD2. V lost 2 bases, J lost 3 bases, and 4 bases stayed unmatched. CDR3 length equals 16 residues. Germline V gene lookup returns CDR1 SGHVS and CDR2 FNYEAQ. The CDR3 nucleotides read TGTGCCAGCAGCTTACGGCCTAGCGGGAGGACAGATACGCAGTATTTT. Its protein product is CASSLRPSGRTDTQYF.

The chain employs TRBV7-2 and TRBJ1-5; perhaps TRBD1 as D (5 bases). Between the trimmed V and J ends, which lost 6 bases and 2 bases, there was a span of 14 bases. The CDR3 is 15 amino acids. Looked up from germline, CDR1 is SGHTA and CDR2 is FQGNSA. CDR3 loop: CASSSGAPGNQPQHF. In DNA form, the CDR3 reads TGTGCCAGCAGTTCTGGGGCCCCGGGCAATCAGCCCCAGCATTTT.

Only one count was recorded for this clone. V is TRBV2 and J is TRBJ2-3, with 9 bases aligning to TRBD2. The CDR3 length is 17 residues. V shed 1 base and J 6 bases; nucleotides not matched to a gene: 11. The germline gives CDR1 SNHLY, CDR2 FYNNEI. CDR3 in DNA: TGTGCCAGCAGTGAAGGTCGCCGACTAGCGGCGGGGGATACGCAGTATTTT. Translating it yields CASSEGRRLAAGDTQYF.

V usage is TRBV29-1 and J usage is TRBJ1-2; weak D call: TRBD1 (6 bases). Germline CDR1 and CDR2: SQVTM and ANQGSEA. The CDR3 length is 12 residues. V was pared by 3 bases and J by 7 bases, with 12 bases between. CDR3 region: CSVERGGFGYTF. DNA for the CDR3: TGCAGCGTTGAGAGGGGGGGGTTTGGCTACACCTTC.

The gene calls are TRBV2 and TRBJ2-7, with TRBD1 matching over 7 bases. Germline V CDR1 and CDR2: SNHLY, FYNNEI. With 7 bases clipped from V and 3 bases from J, the junction kept 6 bases outside the gene matches. The CDR3 runs 13 residues. CDR3 loop: CASIRTGSYEQYF. For the CDR3, the DNA is TGTGCCAGCATTAGGACAGGTAGCTACGAGCAGTACTTC.

The gene calls are TRBV6-6 and TRBJ1-2; 11 nucleotides match TRBD1. The germline gives CDR1 MNHNY, CDR2 SVGAGI (reference sequence). The CDR3 runs to 15 residues. J was trimmed by 7 bases and V by 2 bases; bases with no gene match: 6. As DNA, the CDR3 is TGTGCCAGCAGTTACGTCGGGACAGGGGGATCTGGCTACACCTTC. Translated, it gives CASSYVGTGGSGYTF.

V and J are TRBV2 and TRBJ2-3; 7 bases line up with TRBD2. Germline V gives CDR1 SNHLY, CDR2 FYNNEI. J lost 1 base, V lost 3 bases, and 1 base had no gene match. This CDR3 is 14 amino acids long. The CDR3: CASSEGGGTDTQYF. The DNA of the CDR3 is TGTGCCAGCAGTGAGGGGGGGGGCACAGATACGCAGTATTTT. The variable domain in full, with the rest retrieved from reference TRBV2 and TRBJ2-3, is EPEVTQTPSHQVTQMGQEVILRCVPISNHLYFYWYRQILGQKVEFLVSFYNNEISEKSEIFDDQFSVERPDGSNFTLKIRSTKLEDSAMYFCASSEGGGTDTQYFGPGTRLTVL.

This rearrangement joins TRBV29-1 to TRBJ2-3; 8 bases line up with TRBD2. Germline V gene sequence: CDR1 SQVTM, CDR2 ANQGSEA. V dropped 3 bases and J dropped 4; count of bases not matched to a gene: 3. The CDR3 spans 13 residues. The CDR3 nucleotides read TGCAGCGTTGACGGGGGGGCCCCAGATACGCAGTATTTT. Protein product: CSVDGGAPDTQYF.

Only one count was recorded for this clone. V is TRBV4-2 and J is TRBJ2-1; 8 positions agree with TRBD2. Germline V gives CDR1 LGHNA, CDR2 YNFKEQ. Trimming cost V 1 base and J 3 bases; bases outside gene matches: 2. The CDR3 sequence is 15 residues long. In DNA, the CDR3 is TGTGCCAGCAGCCAAGTGGGGACTAGCTACAATGAGCAGTTCTTC. Protein product: CASSQVGTSYNEQFF.

The rearrangement joins TRBV18 to TRBJ2-7; 9 nucleotides match TRBD2. The germline V gene has CDR1 KGHSH and CDR2 LQKENI. J was trimmed by 5 bases and V by 4 bases; bases with no gene match: 15. This CDR3 comprises 17 residues. CDR3 in amino acids: CASSLGTRGLAEDEQYF. CDR3 sequence (DNA): TGTGCCAGCTCACTTGGGACCCGGGGACTAGCTGAGGACGAGCAGTACTTC.

The chain combines TRBV30 with TRBJ1-4, with D perhaps matching TRBD1 (5 bases). Per the germline V gene, CDR1 is GTSNPN and CDR2 is SVGIG (reference sequence). This CDR3 has 14 residues. The V end was cut by 7 bases, the J end by 7 bases, with 19 bases between. CDR3 sequence reads: CASYWGGEGEKLFF. Written as DNA, the CDR3 is TGTGCCTCCTATTGGGGGGGGGAAGGTGAAAAACTGTTTTTT.

The J gene is TRBJ1-4, the V gene TRBV30; no reliable D call. This CDR3 has 14 residues. Deletions cut 3 bases from V and 2 bases from J, with 10 bases between. Germline V gene data show CDR1 as GTSNPN and CDR2 as SVGIG (reference sequence). The CDR3 nucleotides are TGTGCCTGGAGAAGACTCCCGACTAATGAAAAACTGTTTTTT. Protein product: CAWRRLPTNEKLFF.

The chain uses TRBV6-5 and TRBJ1-4; the D is unclear. CDR3 size: 15 residues. V was shortened by 2 bases and J by 3 bases, with 10 bases between the two germline ends. The germline V gene has CDR1 MNHEY and CDR2 SVGAGI. The CDR3, as DNA: TGTGCCAGCAGTTACACCGGGAGTGCTAATGAAAAACTGTTTTTT. Amino acids: CASSYTGSANEKLFF.

V is TRBV5-6 and J is TRBJ2-7, with D possibly TRBD2 on 5 matching bases. Trimming took off 4 bases at V and 2 bases at J, with 13 bases between the two ends. The CDR3 runs 14 residues. Germline V gives CDR1 SGHDT, CDR2 YYEEEE. The CDR3 is CASSPAGSTYEQYF. The CDR3 DNA sequence: TGTGCCAGCAGCCCCGCGGGCTCCACCTACGAGCAGTACTTC.